This is a list of T cell receptor beta chains from one sample in a study of chemoradiotherapy in HPV16-positive cancers. Sequencing was performed with immunoSEQ multiplex PCR; in TCRdb, only in-frame clones are kept and a portion is missing. The table lists approximately 9,300 clones, around 86% of them singletons, with roughly 2.7% in the top ten. The source material was blood, sampled from a patient who underwent chemoradiotherapy. The receptors were gathered from a human donor with HPV-associated anogenital cancer. The CDR3 runs from the conserved cysteine through the conserved F or W. D genes are given only for firm matches. Size is omitted from some rows. Given values are once, few, many or a class for expanded clones.

>TRBV7-2|TRBD2|-|TRBJ2-1
CASSLELAGAVYNEQFF
TGTGCCAGCAGCTTAGAACTAGCGGGGGCCGTCTACAATGAGCAGTTCTTC
>TRBV4-1|-|-|TRBJ2-1
CASSQGAGEQFF
TGCGCCAGCAGCCAAGGCGCGGGTGAGCAGTTCTTC
>TRBV5-1|TRBD1|-|TRBJ1-2
CASSLAGTGGGYTF
TGCGCCAGCAGCTTGGCCGGGACAGGTGGGGGCTACACCTTC
>TRBV7-9|-|-|TRBJ1-4
CASSLISGLGEKLFF
TGTGCCAGCAGCTTAATTTCCGGGCTTGGTGAAAAACTGTTTTTT
>TRBV19|TRBD1|-|TRBJ2-3
CASSIAGRGRGDTQYF
TGTGCCAGTAGTATAGCGGGCAGGGGGCGAGGAGATACGCAGTATTTT
>TRBV5-1|-|-|TRBJ1-5
CASSLEGPNQPQHF
TGCGCCAGCAGCTTGGAGGGGCCCAATCAGCCCCAGCATTTT
>TRBV19|-|-|TRBJ1-5
CASSQDRNSNQPQHF
TGTGCCAGTAGTCAGGACAGAAATAGCAATCAGCCCCAGCATTTT
>TRBV11-2|TRBD1|-|TRBJ2-5
CASSLSPGQGARETQYF
TGTGCCAGCAGCTTGTCCCCGGGACAGGGTGCGAGGGAGACCCAGTACTTC
>TRBV5-3|-|-|TRBJ2-3
CATRPRGPVTDTQYF
TGTGCCACCAGGCCGCGGGGACCGGTCACAGATACGCAGTATTTT
>TRBV19|TRBD1|few|TRBJ2-7
CASSITSGQGYYEQYF
TGTGCCAGTAGTATAACCAGCGGACAGGGGTATTACGAGCAGTACTTC
>TRBV5-1|TRBD1|-|TRBJ1-4
CASTEGQINEKLFF
TGCGCCAGCACAGAGGGACAGATAAATGAAAAACTGTTTTTT
>TRBV9|-|-|TRBJ2-7
CASSFGAAGYEQYF
TGTGCCAGCAGCTTTGGGGCCGCCGGCTACGAGCAGTACTTC
>TRBV5-1|TRBD1|-|TRBJ1-4
CASSWQGGPTTNEKLFF
TGCGCCAGCAGCTGGCAGGGGGGCCCCACAACTAATGAAAAACTGTTTTTT
>TRBV7-8|TRBD1|-|TRBJ1-1
CASSFVTGQQMNTEAFF
TGTGCCAGCAGCTTTGTCACGGGACAGCAGATGAACACTGAAGCTTTCTTT
>TRBV27|TRBD1|few|TRBJ2-7
CASSLSSGTASYEQYF
TGTGCCAGCAGTTTATCTTCCGGGACAGCATCCTACGAGCAGTACTTC
>TRBV6-1|TRBD1|-|TRBJ1-1
CASSRQGARDTEAFF
TGTGCCAGCAGCCGACAGGGGGCGCGGGACACTGAAGCTTTCTTT
>TRBV7-2|-|-|TRBJ2-7
CASSQGKDRAYEQYF
TGTGCCAGCAGCCAGGGGAAGGACCGAGCCTACGAGCAGTACTTC
>TRBV2|TRBD1|-|TRBJ2-1
CASRGTGHDEQFF
TGTGCCAGCAGGGGGACAGGTCATGATGAGCAGTTCTTC
>TRBV10-3|-|-|TRBJ1-5
CAISPGVESNQPQHF
TGTGCCATCAGCCCTGGGGTTGAGAGCAATCAGCCCCAGCATTTT
>TRBV27|-|-|TRBJ2-5
CASSLQGGETQYF
TGTGCCAGCAGTTTACAGGGAGGAGAGACCCAGTACTTC
>TRBV9|TRBD2|-|TRBJ2-3
CASSFRIAGNTDTQYF
TGTGCCAGCAGCTTCCGAATAGCGGGAAACACAGATACGCAGTATTTT
>TRBV19|-|-|TRBJ2-7
CASSIVSVGGGISYEQYF
TGTGCCAGTAGTATAGTGTCGGTTGGCGGGGGCATCTCCTACGAGCAGTACTTC
>TRBV11-1|TRBD1|-|TRBJ2-6
CASSSGQGAQGANVLTF
TGTGCCAGCAGCTCGGGACAGGGGGCGCAAGGGGCCAACGTCCTGACTTTC
>TRBV19|-|once|TRBJ1-2
CASSLEGGVRRGYTF
TGTGCCAGTAGTTTGGAGGGGGGTGTAAGACGAGGCTACACCTTC
>TRBV10-3|-|-|TRBJ2-2
CAISVGGSNTGELFF
TGTGCCATCAGTGTCGGAGGGTCCAACACCGGGGAGCTGTTTTTT
>TRBV19|-|-|TRBJ1-5
CASTAGYSNQPQHF
TGTGCCAGTACCGCGGGATATAGCAATCAGCCCCAGCATTTT
>TRBV19|-|-|TRBJ1-2
CALIHGYTF
TGTGCTTTGATCCATGGCTACACCTTC
>TRBV11-3|-|-|TRBJ2-5
CASSSSPRTQETQYF
TGTGCCAGCAGCTCCTCCCCTCGCACCCAAGAGACCCAGTACTTC
>TRBV11-3|-|once|TRBJ2-2
CASSFHGGNTGELFF
TGTGCCAGCAGCTTTCATGGCGGGAACACCGGGGAGCTGTTTTTT
>TRBV5-1|-|-|TRBJ2-5
CASSEAQGPQETQYF
TGCGCCAGCAGCGAAGCACAGGGACCTCAAGAGACCCAGTACTTC
>TRBV9|TRBD1|-|TRBJ2-1
CASSESTGGWNEQFF
TGTGCCAGCAGCGAGAGCACAGGGGGATGGAATGAGCAGTTCTTC
>TRBV6-5|-|-|TRBJ2-3
CASSYASQRADTQYF
TGTGCCAGCAGTTACGCTTCCCAAAGGGCAGATACGCAGTATTTT
>TRBV19|-|-|TRBJ2-2
CASRNSGATNTGELFF
TGTGCCAGTAGGAACTCGGGGGCCACGAACACCGGGGAGCTGTTTTTT
>TRBV7-3|-|-|TRBJ1-1
CASSRGQGNEAFF
TGTGCCAGCAGCAGAGGTCAGGGGAATGAAGCTTTCTTT
>TRBV2|TRBD2|-|TRBJ2-3
CASSEPGGGSDTQYF
TGTGCCAGCAGTGAACCGGGCGGGGGGTCAGATACGCAGTATTTT
>TRBV5-1|TRBD1|-|TRBJ2-1
CASNRQGVVNEQFF
TGCGCCAGCAACCGACAGGGGGTCGTCAATGAGCAGTTCTTC
>TRBV11-1|TRBD2|once|TRBJ2-1
CASRPGLAGDEQFF
TGTGCCAGCAGGCCGGGACTAGCGGGGGATGAGCAGTTCTTC
>TRBV7-9|-|once|TRBJ1-3
CASSPQGYSGNTIYF
TGTGCCAGCAGCCCACAGGGCTACTCTGGAAACACCATATATTTT
>TRBV28|-|-|TRBJ2-5
CASSLEETQYF
TGTGCCAGCAGTTTAGAGGAGACCCAGTACTTC
>TRBV25-1|-|-|TRBJ1-3
CASSESRGKGSGNTIYF
TGTGCCAGCAGTGAATCTCGGGGGAAGGGCTCTGGAAACACCATATATTTT
>TRBV19|-|-|TRBJ2-1
CASSSTTVSYNEQFF
TGTGCCAGTAGTTCAACGACGGTCTCCTACAATGAGCAGTTCTTC
>TRBV11-2|-|-|TRBJ2-1
CASSPLRGLNEQFF
TGTGCCAGCAGCCCACTGCGGGGGCTGAATGAGCAGTTCTTC
>TRBV5-6|-|-|TRBJ1-2
CASSAGEGYGYTF
TGTGCCAGCAGCGCGGGGGAGGGATATGGCTACACCTTC
>TRBV7-3|-|-|TRBJ2-2
CASSLKGVNTGELFF
TGTGCCAGCAGCTTAAAAGGGGTGAACACCGGGGAGCTGTTTTTT
>TRBV14|-|-|TRBJ1-6
CASSQNRESSYNSPLHF
TGTGCCAGCAGCCAAAACAGGGAGAGCTCCTATAATTCACCCCTCCACTTT
>TRBV10-3|-|-|TRBJ2-7
CAISDPHGAAYEQYF
TGTGCCATCAGTGACCCCCATGGGGCAGCCTACGAGCAGTACTTC
>TRBV11-2|-|once|TRBJ2-5
CASSSRPGRETQYF
TGTGCCAGCAGCTCCAGACCGGGTAGAGAGACCCAGTACTTC
>TRBV5-1|-|-|TRBJ1-6
CASSLALVRYPSPLHF
TGCGCCAGCAGCTTGGCGTTAGTACGATATCCTTCACCCCTCCACTTT
>TRBV10-1|-|-|TRBJ1-6
CASKNSQQDTDNSPLHF
TGCGCCAGCAAAAATAGCCAACAGGATACGGATAATTCACCCCTCCACTTT
>TRBV5-4|-|-|TRBJ1-1
CASSSTRDAEAFF
TGTGCCAGCAGCTCGACGCGGGACGCAGAAGCTTTCTTT
>TRBV7-7|-|-|TRBJ2-3
CASSLDRGTDTQYF
TGTGCCAGCAGCTTAGATAGGGGCACAGATACGCAGTATTTT
>TRBV11-2|TRBD1|-|TRBJ1-1
CASSSPGGARGHTEAFF
TGTGCCAGCAGCTCCCCAGGGGGGGCGAGAGGGCACACTGAAGCTTTCTTT
>TRBV28|TRBD1|once|TRBJ1-1
CASRGLGQYTEAFF
TGTGCCAGCAGGGGACTGGGACAGTACACTGAAGCTTTCTTT